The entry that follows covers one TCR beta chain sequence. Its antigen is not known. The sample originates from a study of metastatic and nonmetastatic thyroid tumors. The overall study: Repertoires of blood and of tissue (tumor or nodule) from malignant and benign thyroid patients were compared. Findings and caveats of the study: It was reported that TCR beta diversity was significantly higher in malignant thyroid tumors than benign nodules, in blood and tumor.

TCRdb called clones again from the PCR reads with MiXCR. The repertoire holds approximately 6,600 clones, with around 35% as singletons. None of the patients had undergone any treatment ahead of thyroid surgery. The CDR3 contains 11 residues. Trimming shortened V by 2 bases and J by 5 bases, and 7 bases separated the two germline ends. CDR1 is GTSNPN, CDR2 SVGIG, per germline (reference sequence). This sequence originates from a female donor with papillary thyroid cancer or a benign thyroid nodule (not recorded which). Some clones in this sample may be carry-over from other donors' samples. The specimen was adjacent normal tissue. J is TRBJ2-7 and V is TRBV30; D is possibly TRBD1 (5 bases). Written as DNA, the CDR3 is TGTGCCTGGAGTTTCAGGGACGAGCAGTACTTC. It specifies CAWSFRDEQYF.